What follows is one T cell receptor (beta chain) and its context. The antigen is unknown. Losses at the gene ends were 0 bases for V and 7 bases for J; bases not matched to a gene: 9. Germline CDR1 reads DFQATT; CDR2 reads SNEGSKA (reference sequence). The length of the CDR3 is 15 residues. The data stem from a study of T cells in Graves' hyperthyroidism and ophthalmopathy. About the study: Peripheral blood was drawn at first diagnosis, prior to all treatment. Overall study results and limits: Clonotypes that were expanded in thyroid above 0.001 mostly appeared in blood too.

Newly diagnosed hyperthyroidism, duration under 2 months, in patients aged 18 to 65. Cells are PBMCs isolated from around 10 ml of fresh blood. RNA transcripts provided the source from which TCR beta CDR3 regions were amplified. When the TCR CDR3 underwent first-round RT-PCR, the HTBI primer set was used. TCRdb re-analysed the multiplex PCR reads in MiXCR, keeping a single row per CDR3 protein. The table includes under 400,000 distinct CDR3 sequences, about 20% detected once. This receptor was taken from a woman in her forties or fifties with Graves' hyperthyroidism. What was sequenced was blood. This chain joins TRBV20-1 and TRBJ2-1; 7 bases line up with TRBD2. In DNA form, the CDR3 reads TGCAGTGCTAGAGAACGCGGGAGAGACAAAAATGAGCAGTTCTTC. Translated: CSARERGRDKNEQFF.